This T cell receptor beta chain came from a study of radiation and T cells in renal cell carcinoma (dated by TCRdb to the early 2020s). Regarding the study in general: In total, approximately 55 samples, comprising 26 tumors and around 27 peripheral blood samples, were subjected to TCR beta sequencing. Across all 50 or so samples, 4,016,671 unique CDR3 nucleotide sequences, encoding roughly 3 million unique CDR3 amino acid sequences, were identified. The final blood draw took place at 4 weeks after radiation, the same time as nephrectomy.

On the study overall, not on this receptor specifically: Because the trial had a single-armed design, the trial could not examine how radiation dose or scheduling affected the TCR repertoire. Because pretreatment tumor biopsies were not available, the study could not determine whether clonotypes were already present within the tumor at baseline. An increase in top tumor clonotypes in blood was observed from baseline to 2 weeks post-radiation, followed by contraction by 4 weeks, which was taken to suggest transient expansion of tumor-resident clones. Changes in the blood repertoire were not tracked past 4 weeks after treatment.

The sample's time point, from its label and the paper: blood 4 weeks post-SBRT, at nephrectomy. What the treatment or condition label conveys for this sample: 15 Gy SBRT to primary tumor, nephrectomy 4 weeks later. Samples came from a clinical trial, in which primary renal cell carcinomas received 15 Gy stereotactic body radiation therapy followed by nephrectomy 4 weeks later. To follow tumor-enriched clonotypes, peripheral blood was collected serially from radiation-treated patients at baseline and again at 2 weeks and 4 weeks after SBRT. Every patient had renal cell carcinoma of clear cell pathology. Genomic DNA for TCR sequencing was prepared using the QIAamp DNA Blood Mini Kit (Qiagen). The analyses included just those samples that passed every quality control check. The CDR3 numbers 13 residues from cysteine through phenylalanine. The sequence is cut down to CDR3 DNA, 39 bases in frame from base 1. Via the germline V gene (reference sequence), CDR1 is SGHNT and CDR2 YYREEE. V is pared back by 4 bases and J by 8 bases, with 12 bases lying between the germline termini.

TCR beta libraries were generated from genomic DNA with the immunoSEQ kit, following the manufacturer's recommendations. For library preparation, a first multiplex PCR was performed with proprietary primers, followed by a second PCR in which unique barcodes were added, and bead cleanups were performed after each round. A kit-provided positive control reaction and a negative control reaction were included in every sample batch. The final libraries were assessed on an Agilent 4200 TapeStation D1000 ScreenTape, pooled by volume, and quantified by qPCR. An Illumina NextSeq500 fitted with a MidOutput 150-cycle cartridge performed the sequencing, running 156 Read1 cycles and 15 Index1 cycles with the kit's custom primers. The pooled library was loaded at approximately 0.95 pM with an approximately 22% PhiX control spike-in. The source study handled its data this way. Vendor-processed data were analyzed in R, and a clonotype was defined as all T cells sharing the same CDR3 nucleotide sequence. For clone abundance analyses, frequencies were normalized to the 10,000 most abundant clones per sample. Public T cell clones, averaging fewer than five per sample, were removed before analysis. Tumor-enriched clonotypes and baseline blood-enriched clonotypes were defined as those with an abundance difference of at least 32-fold between compartments. A beta-binomial differential abundance model was applied to find clonotypes that expanded or contracted between blood time points. Tumor-blood repertoire similarity was measured with the Baroni-Urbani and Buser coefficient, and group comparisons used two-tailed Wilcoxon tests in R. TCRdb retrieved this table from immuneACCESS and kept in-frame rearrangements only. Not all clones are present; in checked studies, unresolved V genes account for under half, and no reason is known for the remainder. V, J and clone size reflect that table, while D and trimming were determined from the DNA. This sample has about 150,000 clones in its table, and about 86% of those were observed once. Of the sample, less than 20% falls within the top ten clones.

As regards this clone: Its antigen is currently not known. Base qualities were left out, and no much larger clone turns up one base away.

This clonotype originated in a woman between 50 and 59 years old with renal cell carcinoma. The rearrangement combines TRBV5-4 with TRBJ1-4, with the D gene uncertain. This sample comprised blood, obtained from a patient whose treatment included radiotherapy and nephrectomy. The nucleotide sequence reads TGTGCCAGCAGCCCCGAGGGAGAGGAAAAACTGTTTTTT. This sequence encodes CASSPEGEEKLFF.